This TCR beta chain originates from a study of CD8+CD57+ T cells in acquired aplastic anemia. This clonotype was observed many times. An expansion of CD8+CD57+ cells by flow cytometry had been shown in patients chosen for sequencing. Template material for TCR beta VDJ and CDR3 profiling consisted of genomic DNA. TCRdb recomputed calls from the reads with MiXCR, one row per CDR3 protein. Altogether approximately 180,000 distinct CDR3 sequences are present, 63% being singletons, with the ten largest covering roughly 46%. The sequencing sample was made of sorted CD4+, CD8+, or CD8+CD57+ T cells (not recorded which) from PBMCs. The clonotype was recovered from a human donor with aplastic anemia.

CDR3: CSVEFAGQGSYEQYF. Here the CDR3 DNA reads TGCAGCGTTGAGTTCGCGGGACAGGGGTCCTACGAGCAGTACTTC. The V call is TRBV29-1, the J call TRBJ2-7, with 10 bases that match TRBD1. Germline V gene data show CDR1 as SQVTM and CDR2 as ANQGSEA. The CDR3 runs to 15 residues. With V trimmed by 3 bases and J by 1 base, 6 bases remained unmatched.